This T cell receptor beta chain was identified in a study of cytomegalovirus exposure and HLA in healthy donors. Study-level results: A later analysis linked roughly 17,000 TCR beta sequences to HLA alleles at 0.05 false discovery rate. The authors considered a cluster of highly shared sequence variants likely to be a sequencing artifact. In a later analysis, TCR beta V- and J-gene trimming was associated with a missense DCLRE1C variant.

The study ran its PCR with 60 Vbeta and 13 Jbeta primers. The repertoire was sequenced with immunoSEQ multiplex PCR; TCRdb's copy has only in-frame clones and lacks some. Of over 100,000 clones in the sample, 50% to 75% are singletons; the top ten hold approximately 8%. J gave up 6 bases and V 2 bases, and 10 bases lay outside the gene matches. The CDR3 covers 16 residues. Germline values: CDR1 ENHRY, CDR2 SYGVKD. Note on this clone: The antigen is not known.

Sequenced material: PBMCs. The TCR sequence derives from a woman between 40 and 55 years old in good health and CMV-seropositive. The chain recombines TRBV10-3 with TRBJ2-1, with 7 bases fitting TRBD1. The CDR3 DNA reads TGTGCCATCAGTGAGACGAGCCCGGGACAGCTCAATGAGCAGTTCTTC. Protein: CAISETSPGQLNEQFF.